This T cell receptor beta chain was observed in a study of blood T cells in healthy people across ages. A sample-barcoded 5' primer and a J-beta primer mix were used in a second PCR of roughly 6 to 11 cycles. Every sample returned 2.5 million or more CDR3-containing paired-end reads. Via MiXCR, TCRdb re-called the 5' RACE reads, giving one row per CDR3 protein. The sample has more than 1,400,000 distinct CDR3 sequences, roughly 40% seen once. This clonotype was found a few times. Germline V gives CDR1 SGHRS, CDR2 YFSETQ. V was clipped by 3 bases and J by 4 bases; unmatched bases: 13. This CDR3 contains 19 residues.

This TCR was recovered from a woman in her late teens or twenties in good health. The chain carries TRBV5-1 and TRBJ2-1; 13 bases are shared with TRBD2. What was sequenced was blood. CDR3: CASSSDVTSGRGRYNEQFF. The CDR3 nucleotides are TGCGCCAGCAGCTCGGATGTAACTAGCGGGAGGGGGAGGTACAATGAGCAGTTCTTC.